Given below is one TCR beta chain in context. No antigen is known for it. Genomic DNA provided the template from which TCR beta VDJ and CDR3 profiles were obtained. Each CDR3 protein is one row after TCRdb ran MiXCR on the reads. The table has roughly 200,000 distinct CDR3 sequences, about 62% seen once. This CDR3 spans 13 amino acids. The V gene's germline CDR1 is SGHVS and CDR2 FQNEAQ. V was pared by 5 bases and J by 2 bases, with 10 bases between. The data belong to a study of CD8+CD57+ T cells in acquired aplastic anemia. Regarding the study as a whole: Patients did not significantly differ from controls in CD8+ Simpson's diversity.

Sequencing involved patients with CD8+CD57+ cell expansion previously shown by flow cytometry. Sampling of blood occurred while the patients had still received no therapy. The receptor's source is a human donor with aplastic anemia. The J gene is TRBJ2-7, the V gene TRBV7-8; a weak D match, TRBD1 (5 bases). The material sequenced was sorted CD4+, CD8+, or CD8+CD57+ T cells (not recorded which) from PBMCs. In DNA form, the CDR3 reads TGTGCCAGCAGCCCCCCAGGGACCTACGAGCAGTACTTC. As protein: CASSPPGTYEQYF.